Below are 29 T cell receptor beta chains sequenced from a single sample in a study of Graves' ophthalmopathy and Graves' hyperthyroidism. As the template, RNA transcripts were used to amplify TCR beta CDR3 regions. A first-round RT-PCR used HTBI primers, followed by a second-round multiplex PCR. In TCRdb, the multiplex PCR reads were re-called with MiXCR into one record per CDR3 protein. The table lists fewer than 600,000 distinct CDR3 sequences, around 14% of them singletons. The sequencing sample was made of blood. The source is a woman aged 25 to 39 with Graves' ophthalmopathy.

Ten or more counts support this clonotype. The chain couples TRBV28 to TRBJ1-3; 7 nucleotides agree with TRBD1. CDR1 and CDR2 from the germline V gene are MDHEN and SYDVKM. The CDR3 runs 17 residues. Trimming removed 7 bases from V and 0 bases from J; junction bases left unmatched: 12. DNA for the CDR3: TGTGCCAGCACCAAGCGACAGGGCTTAATCTCTGGAAACACCATATATTTT. It is translated as CASTKRQGLISGNTIYF.

This clonotype occurred a few times. The chain is built from TRBV5-1 and TRBJ1-5, with D tentatively TRBD1 (5 bases). This CDR3 is 13 amino acids long. Germline V gene lookup returns CDR1 SGHRS and CDR2 YFSETQ. The ends were cut back, 0 bases at V and 11 bases at J, with 12 bases in the middle. The CDR3 spells CASSLGGGSAQHF. In DNA, the CDR3 is TGCGCCAGCAGCTTGGGCGGGGGATCAGCCCAGCATTTT.

This clonotype has at least ten counts. CDR3 region: CSVPGLNYGYTF. Here the CDR3 DNA reads TGCAGCGTTCCCGGGCTTAACTATGGCTACACCTTC. The chain combines TRBV29-1 with TRBJ1-2; no definite D call. The CDR3 has 12 residues. Germline-derived CDR1 and CDR2 are SQVTM and ANQGSEA. V was trimmed by 5 bases and J by 1 base, leaving 8 bases between them.

This clonotype was seen many times. This sequence joins TRBV2 and TRBJ2-2, with D possibly TRBD2 on 7 matching bases. This CDR3 is 13 amino acids long. Germline-derived CDR1 and CDR2 are SNHLY and FYNNEI. Trimming took 8 bases from V and 3 from J, leaving 10 bases between them. CDR3 in DNA: TGTGCCAGCGGGGGGGCTTACACCGGGGAGCTGTTTTTT. Its translation is CASGGAYTGELFF.

This clonotype was counted many times. DNA of the CDR3: TGCGCCAGCAGCTACCTAGGGGCGAACACTGAAGCTTTCTTT. Translation gives CASSYLGANTEAFF. This chain connects TRBV5-1 to TRBJ1-1, with a tentative D call TRBD1 (5 bases). The CDR3 consists of 14 residues. Germline CDR1 is SGHRS and CDR2 is YFSETQ. V lost 3 bases, J lost 1 base, and 10 bases lay in between.

This clonotype came up once. V gene TRBV20-1 combines with J gene TRBJ2-7; 9 nucleotides line up with TRBD2. The length of the CDR3 is 14 residues. Trimming cost V 6 bases and J 2 bases; bases outside gene matches: 8. Per the germline V gene, CDR1 is DFQATT and CDR2 is SNEGSKA (reference sequence). The CDR3 DNA follows: TGCAGTGCCCGTTACGGCGGGGGGGCCTACGAGCAGTACTTC. It encodes CSARYGGGAYEQYF.

CDR3 sequence (DNA): TGTGCCAGCAGTGAAAGCTGGCGTTCGGCGGCCCACGAGCAGTACTTC. Translation: CASSESWRSAAHEQYF. The chain links TRBV2 to TRBJ2-7; D remains ambiguous. V was trimmed by 2 bases and J by 5 bases, leaving 19 bases between them. The CDR3 has 16 residues. Germline CDR1 SNHLY, CDR2 FYNNEI.

The table lists this clonotype with many counts. V and J are TRBV6-5 and TRBJ1-1; unclear D gene. Looked up from germline, CDR1 is MNHEY and CDR2 is SVGAGI. V lost 2 bases and J 0 bases, leaving 13 bases between the germline ends. This CDR3 is 16 amino acids long. The CDR3 DNA reads as TGTGCCAGCAGTTACCTGCAGACACGGATGAACACTGAAGCTTTCTTT. This codes for CASSYLQTRMNTEAFF.

This clonotype was recorded at least ten times. The chain couples TRBV7-2 to TRBJ1-1; the D gene is possibly TRBD1 (5 bases). This CDR3 has 14 residues. Germline CDR1 SGHTA, CDR2 FQGNSA. V shed 2 bases and J shed 5 bases, with 12 bases lying between them. CDR3 sequence: CASSLPGEGTEAFF. The CDR3 nucleotides are TGTGCCAGCAGCTTACCGGGGGAGGGGACTGAAGCTTTCTTT. Drawing the rest from reference TRBV7-2 and TRBJ1-1, the complete variable domain is GAGVSQSPSNKVTEKGKDVELRCDPISGHTALYWYRQSLGQGLEFLIYFQGNSAPDKSGLPSDRFSAERTGGSVSTLTIQRTQQEDSAVYLCASSLPGEGTEAFFGQGTRLTVV.

The sample holds many counts of this clonotype. The gene calls are TRBV6-1 and TRBJ1-1; maybe TRBD1 (5 bases). V lost 8 bases, J lost 0 bases, and 16 bases lay in between. The CDR3 extends over 15 amino acids. The germline gives CDR1 MNHNS, CDR2 SASEGT. CDR3 DNA sequence: TGTGCCAGCTTGGGTAGGGGTATAATGAACACTGAAGCTTTCTTT. This codes for CASLGRGIMNTEAFF.

This clonotype was found many times. The chain recombines TRBV2 with TRBJ2-5, with D perhaps matching TRBD1 or TRBD2 (5 bases each). Germline V gene data show CDR1 as SNHLY and CDR2 as FYNNEI. The CDR3 covers 12 residues. V was clipped by 8 bases and J by 4 bases, with 11 bases between them. In DNA, the CDR3 is TGTGCCAGCGGTAGAGGGGCAGAGACCCAGTACTTC. It codes for CASGRGAETQYF.

This clonotype was picked up many times. The rearrangement links TRBV29-1 to TRBJ1-1; no reliable D call. Trimming stripped 5 bases from V and 4 bases from J, with 11 bases between. The germline V gene has CDR1 SQVTM and CDR2 ANQGSEA. The CDR3 totals 12 residues. CDR3 amino acids: CSVRRFSTEAFF. In DNA, the CDR3 is TGCAGCGTTCGAAGGTTTAGCACTGAAGCTTTCTTT.

This clonotype was observed a handful of times. The rearrangement uses TRBV28 and TRBJ2-3; the match to TRBD2 covers 8 bases. Germline V gene sequence: CDR1 MDHEN, CDR2 SYDVKM. The junction had 13 bases not matched to a gene; V was cut back by 2 bases and J by 3 bases. The CDR3 sequence is 18 residues long. CDR3 residues: CASSLALAGTLLTDTQYF. As DNA, the CDR3 is TGTGCCAGCAGTTTAGCCCTAGCGGGCACCTTGCTTACAGATACGCAGTATTTT.

This clonotype was detected many times. This chain links TRBV2 with TRBJ2-2; D remains unclear. Per the germline V gene, CDR1 is SNHLY and CDR2 is FYNNEI. The V gene lost 5 bases and the J gene lost 4 bases, with 8 bases spanning the gap. The length of the CDR3 is 13 residues. In DNA form, the CDR3 reads TGTGCCAGCAGTTTGGACCCCACCGGGGAGCTGTTTTTT. It codes for CASSLDPTGELFF.

This clonotype has at least ten counts. The V and J genes are TRBV20-1 and TRBJ2-1; 9 bases are a match to TRBD1. The CDR3 is 14 residues long. The germline V gene has CDR1 DFQATT and CDR2 SNEGSKA (reference sequence). Trimming took 6 bases from V and 4 from J; bases not matched to a gene: 7. CDR3 amino acids: CSAGRGQGYNEQFF. The CDR3 nucleotides read TGCAGTGCCGGTCGGGGACAGGGTTACAATGAGCAGTTCTTC.

The gene calls are TRBV11-2 and TRBJ1-1; D ambiguous. Germline loops: CDR1 SGHAT, CDR2 FQNNGV. The V gene lost 2 bases and the J gene lost 2 bases, with 12 bases spanning the gap. The CDR3 sequence is 15 residues long. The CDR3 DNA reads TGTGCCAGCAGCTTAACCCCGGGAGGTAACACTGAAGCTTTCTTT. Its protein product is CASSLTPGGNTEAFF.

This clonotype has more than one count but fewer than ten. In this CDR3 the conserved last residue, phenylalanine or tryptophan, is missing, so a read error is likely. Because the CDR3's place on the DNA is in doubt, the DNA is left out and the CDR3 is given as listed by TCRdb. The chain links TRBV12-3 or TRBV12-4 to TRBJ1-2. With termini counted, the CDR3 has 10 amino acids. The CDR3 reads CASSLARLWL.

This clonotype was seen at least ten times. The CDR3 here is CASSLLSGGDSEQYF. In nucleotides, the CDR3 is TGTGCCAGCAGTTTGCTAAGCGGGGGGGACTCCGAGCAGTACTTC. V gene TRBV6-5 combines with J gene TRBJ2-7; 10 nucleotides align to TRBD2. The CDR3 has 15 amino acids. From germline, CDR1 is MNHEY and CDR2 SVGAGI. Unmatched junction bases numbered 9, after V lost 4 bases and J lost 6 bases.

This clonotype was detected many times. The V gene is TRBV6-5, the J gene TRBJ2-5; weak D call: TRBD2 (5 bases). Per germline, CDR1 MNHEY and CDR2 SVGAGI. V shed 6 bases and J shed 2 bases, with 13 bases lying between them. The CDR3 runs 14 residues. The CDR3 DNA is TGTGCCAGCAGGCGGAAAGCGGCGCAAGAGACCCAGTACTTC. Translation: CASRRKAAQETQYF.

This clonotype was counted only a few times. CDR3: CASSQAARTGVRYEQYF. The CDR3, as DNA: TGTGCCAGCAGCCAAGCGGCAAGGACAGGCGTAAGGTACGAGCAGTACTTC. The chain carries TRBV3-1 and TRBJ2-7; 7 positions match TRBD1. The V and J ends lost 1 base and 4 bases, in that order; junction bases with no gene match: 13. Germline CDR1 reads LGHDT; CDR2 reads YNNKEL (reference sequence). CDR3 length: 17 amino acids.

This clonotype was recorded only once. This chain uses TRBV20-1 with TRBJ2-4; no definite D call. Germline loops: CDR1 DFQATT, CDR2 SNEGSKA (reference sequence). Trimming took 0 bases from V and 0 from J, leaving 9 bases between them. CDR3 length equals 15 residues. The CDR3 here is CSARDRRLAKNIQYF. CDR3 sequence (DNA): TGCAGTGCTAGAGATCGACGGCTAGCCAAAAACATTCAGTACTTC.

This clonotype was seen many times. The rearrangement uses TRBV10-1 and TRBJ2-7; possibly TRBD1 for D (6 bases). Germline CDR1 WNHNN, CDR2 SYGVQD (reference sequence). The CDR3 extends over 12 amino acids. Deletions cut 2 bases from V and 4 bases from J, with 6 bases between. The CDR3 nucleotides read TGCGCCAGCAGTGAGACAGGGTACGAGCAGTACTTC. Protein product: CASSETGYEQYF.

The table lists this clonotype with many counts. The chain links TRBV18 to TRBJ1-1, with D unresolved. Germline V gene sequence: CDR1 KGHSH, CDR2 LQKENI. Deletions cut 6 bases from V and 11 bases from J, with 13 bases between. The CDR3 is 11 amino acids. The CDR3 protein is CASSETHWAFF. In nucleotides, the CDR3 is TGTGCCAGCTCGGAGACACATTGGGCTTTCTTT.

Many counts were recorded for this clonotype. The V gene is TRBV6-5, the J gene TRBJ1-6; D gene ambiguous. CDR3 size: 14 residues. In germline, CDR1 is MNHEY, CDR2 SVGAGI. Deletions cut 2 bases from V and 6 bases from J, with 8 bases between. The chain's CDR3 is CASSYAGSNSPLHF. CDR3 in DNA: TGTGCCAGCAGTTACGCCGGCAGTAATTCACCCCTCCACTTT.

This chain joins TRBV11-1 and TRBJ1-5; no clear D. The CDR3 contains 13 residues. V dropped 4 bases and J dropped 5 bases, with 9 bases sitting between them. CDR1 and CDR2 from the germline V gene are SGHAT and FQDESV (reference sequence). The CDR3 here is CASSYGPYQPQHF. The CDR3 DNA is TGTGCCAGCAGCTACGGACCGTATCAGCCCCAGCATTTT.

This clonotype was observed at least ten times. V and J are TRBV5-6 and TRBJ2-5; D may be TRBD1 (6 bases). The CDR3 sequence is 16 residues long. Trimming took 1 base from V and 4 from J, leaving 17 bases between them. CDR1 is SGHDT and CDR2 is YYEEEE in the germline V gene. CDR3 in DNA: TGTGCCAGCAGCTTGCGGTTACAGGGTGTGCTAGAGACCCAGTACTTC. Its protein is CASSLRLQGVLETQYF.

This clonotype was counted many times. The V gene is TRBV6-2 or TRBV6-3, the J gene TRBJ2-2; 8 bases line up with TRBD2. V shed 11 bases and J 3 bases; nucleotides not matched to a gene: 8. This CDR3 is 14 amino acids long. Germline V gene sequence: CDR1 MNHEY, CDR2 SVGEGT. As DNA, the CDR3 is TGTGCCGGCCGGGGGGGAATTTACACCGGGGAGCTGTTTTTT. Amino acids: CAGRGGIYTGELFF.

This clonotype occurred many times. The rearrangement joins TRBV12-3 or TRBV12-4 to TRBJ2-2, with D unclear. V dropped 2 bases and J dropped 3 bases, with 7 bases sitting between them. CDR3 length: 14 amino acids. The CDR3 nucleotides read TGTGCCAGCAGTTTAAACGGTGACACCGGGGAGCTGTTTTTT. Its translation: CASSLNGDTGELFF.

This clonotype was counted at least ten times. The J gene is TRBJ1-1, the V gene TRBV5-1; D is ambiguous. V shed 3 bases and J shed 1 base, with 10 bases lying between them. The germline V gene encodes CDR1 SGHRS and CDR2 YFSETQ. The CDR3 covers 14 residues. The CDR3 sequence is CASSSRWSNTEAFF. CDR3 sequence (DNA): TGCGCCAGCAGCTCCCGTTGGTCGAACACTGAAGCTTTCTTT.